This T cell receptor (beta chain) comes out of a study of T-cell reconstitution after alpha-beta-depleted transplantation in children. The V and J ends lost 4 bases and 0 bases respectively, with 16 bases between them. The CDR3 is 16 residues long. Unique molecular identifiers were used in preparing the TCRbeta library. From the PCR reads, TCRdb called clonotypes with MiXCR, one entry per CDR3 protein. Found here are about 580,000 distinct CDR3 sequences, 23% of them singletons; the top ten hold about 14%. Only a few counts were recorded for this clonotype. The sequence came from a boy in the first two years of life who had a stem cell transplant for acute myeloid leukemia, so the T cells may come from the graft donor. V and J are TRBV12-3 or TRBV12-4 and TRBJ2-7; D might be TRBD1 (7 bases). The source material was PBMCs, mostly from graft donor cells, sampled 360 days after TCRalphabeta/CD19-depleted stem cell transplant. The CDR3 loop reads CASSSSPGGSSYEQYF. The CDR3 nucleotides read TGTGCCAGCAGTTCCTCTCCAGGGGGGAGCTCCTACGAGCAGTACTTC.